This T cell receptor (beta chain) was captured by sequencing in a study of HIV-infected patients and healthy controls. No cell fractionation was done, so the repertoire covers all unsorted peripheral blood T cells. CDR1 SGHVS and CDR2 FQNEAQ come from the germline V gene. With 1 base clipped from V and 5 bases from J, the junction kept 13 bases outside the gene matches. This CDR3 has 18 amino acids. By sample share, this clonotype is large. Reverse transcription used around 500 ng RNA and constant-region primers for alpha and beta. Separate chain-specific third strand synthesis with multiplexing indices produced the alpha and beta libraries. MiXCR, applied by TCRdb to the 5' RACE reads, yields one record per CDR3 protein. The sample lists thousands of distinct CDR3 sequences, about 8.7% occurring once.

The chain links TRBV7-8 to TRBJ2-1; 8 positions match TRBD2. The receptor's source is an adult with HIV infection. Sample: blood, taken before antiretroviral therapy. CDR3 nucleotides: TGTGCCAGCAGCTTAGTAGATGCAGCCAGCGGGGGAAACAATGAGCAGTTCTTC. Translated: CASSLVDAASGGNNEQFF.